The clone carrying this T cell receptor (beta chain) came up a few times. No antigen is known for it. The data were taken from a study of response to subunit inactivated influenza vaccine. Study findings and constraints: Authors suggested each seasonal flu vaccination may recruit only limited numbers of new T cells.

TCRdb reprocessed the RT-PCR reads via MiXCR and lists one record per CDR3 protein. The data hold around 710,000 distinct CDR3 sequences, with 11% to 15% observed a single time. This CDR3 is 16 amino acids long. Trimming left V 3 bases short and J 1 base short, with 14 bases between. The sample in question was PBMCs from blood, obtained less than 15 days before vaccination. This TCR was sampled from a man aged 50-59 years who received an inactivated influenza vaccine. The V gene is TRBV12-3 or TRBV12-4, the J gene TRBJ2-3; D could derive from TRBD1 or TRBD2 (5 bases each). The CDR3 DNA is TGTGCCAGCAGTTTCGTTTTGGGGACCGGCACAGATACGCAGTATTTT. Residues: CASSFVLGTGTDTQYF.